Following are 22 T cell receptor beta chains from one sample sequenced in a study of T cell repertoires in cytomegalovirus infection. TCRdb fed the reads into MiXCR, producing one record per CDR3 protein. The data show 150,000 to 200,000 distinct CDR3 sequences, under 15% seen once. The sequenced material came from PBMCs. These receptors were collected from a human donor in good health (CMV status not recorded). Some clones in this sample may be carry-over from other donors' samples.

At least ten counts were recorded for this clonotype. The chain joins TRBV7-2 to TRBJ2-5; D uncertain. Trimming took off 3 bases at V and 2 bases at J, with 4 bases between the two ends. Germline V lookup: CDR1 SGHTA, CDR2 FQGNSA. This CDR3 comprises 12 residues. CDR3 loop: CASSFGQETQYF. The CDR3 bases are TGTGCCAGCAGCTTCGGGCAAGAGACCCAGTACTTC.

This clonotype was seen repeatedly, ten times or more. The chain joins TRBV5-1 to TRBJ1-1; D call uncertain. The CDR3 spans 16 residues. Germline V gene lookup returns CDR1 SGHRS and CDR2 YFSETQ. With 4 bases removed from V and 2 bases from J, the gap between germline ends came to 18 bases. The CDR3 DNA reads TGCGCCAGCAGCAACGCTCAGGACCGGTTCAACACTGAAGCTTTCTTT. Protein: CASSNAQDRFNTEAFF. Supplemented by reference TRBV5-1 and TRBJ1-1, the full variable domain reads KAGVTQTPRYLIKTRGQQVTLSCSPISGHRSVSWYQQTPGQGLQFLFEYFSETQRNKGNFPGRFSGRQFSNSRSEMNVSTLELGDSALYLCASSNAQDRFNTEAFFGQGTRLTVV.

The rearrangement uses TRBV7-9 and TRBJ2-1; the match to TRBD1 covers 7 bases. Germline assignment: CDR1 SEHNR and CDR2 FQNEAQ (reference sequence). The V segment lost 4 bases and the J segment 11 bases; nucleotides outside the gene matches: 5. This CDR3 contains 12 residues. DNA for the CDR3: TGTGCCAGCAGCTCCAAGGACAGGCAGCAGTTCTTC. Its translation: CASSSKDRQQFF.

This clonotype was detected many times. This chain uses TRBV6-1 with TRBJ2-7; TRBD1 aligns across 9 bases. The CDR3 spans 15 residues. The ends lost 5 bases at V and 9 bases at J; junction bases unmatched: 14. Germline V gene data show CDR1 as MNHNS and CDR2 as SASEGT. The CDR3 nucleotides read TGTGCCAGCAGTTCTTCTTTAGGACAGGGGTTTGGGCAGTACTTC. Translation gives CASSSSLGQGFGQYF.

This clonotype was counted ten times or more. The rearrangement joins TRBV10-3 to TRBJ2-7; D might be TRBD2 (5 bases). The V gene lost 0 bases and the J gene lost 6 bases, with 12 bases spanning the gap. CDR1 is ENHRY, CDR2 SYGVKD, per germline. The CDR3 sequence is 14 residues long. In DNA, the CDR3 is TGTGCCATCAGTGAGTCGGGCGGGTTAGGCGAGCAGTACTTC. Amino acids: CAISESGGLGEQYF.

This clonotype was detected many times. The chain links TRBV7-3 to TRBJ2-2, with D possibly being TRBD2 (6 bases). Germline-derived CDR1 and CDR2 are SGHTA and FQGTGA. The CDR3 is 12 amino acids. Trimming took 5 bases from V and 13 from J, leaving 14 bases between them. In DNA form, the CDR3 reads TGTGCCAGCAGCCTCCTAGGTAGCGGGCTGTTTTTT. It codes for CASSLLGSGLFF.

In its sample, this clonotype was seen many times. The chain combines TRBV7-3 with TRBJ2-3, with 11 bases identical to TRBD2. This CDR3 is built from 19 residues. Germline V CDR1 and CDR2: SGHTA, FQGTGA. V lost 0 bases and J lost 2; bases outside the gene matches: 10. CDR3 sequence: CASSLTGASGRHPTDTQYF. The CDR3 nucleotides are TGTGCCAGCAGCTTAACGGGGGCTAGCGGGAGGCACCCCACAGATACGCAGTATTTT.

This clonotype has more than one count but fewer than ten. A read error may account for a junction end that differs from germline. This chain links TRBV6-6 with TRBJ2-7, with D perhaps TRBD1 (5 bases). Germline V gives CDR1 MNHNY, CDR2 SVGAGI (reference sequence). This CDR3 has 12 residues. As DNA, the CDR3 is TGTGCCAGCAGTTACGGGGAAGACAGTCGTCGCTTC. It specifies CASSYGEDSRRF.

This clonotype was counted a few times. The gene calls are TRBV5-8 and TRBJ1-5; weak D call: TRBD1 (6 bases). V lost 3 bases to trimming and J lost 2 bases, with 12 bases between them. Germline CDR1 and CDR2: SGHTS and YDEGEE. CDR3 size: 15 residues. The CDR3 region is CASSSHPGGNQPQHF. CDR3 in DNA: TGTGCCAGCAGCTCCCACCCAGGGGGCAATCAGCCCCAGCATTTT.

The rearrangement uses TRBV12-3 or TRBV12-4 and TRBJ1-1; the D gene is possibly TRBD1 (5 bases). The CDR3 totals 13 residues. Between the trimmed V and J ends, which lost 5 bases and 10 bases, there was a span of 17 bases. The CDR3 sequence: CASSPTGDGVAFF. The CDR3 nucleotides read TGTGCCAGCAGTCCTACCGGGGACGGAGTAGCTTTCTTT.

This clonotype was detected ten times or more. The chain links TRBV28 to TRBJ2-7; tentatively, D is TRBD2 (6 bases). The CDR3 consists of 14 residues. With 6 bases removed from V and 1 base from J, the gap between germline ends came to 13 bases. Germline CDR1 MDHEN, CDR2 SYDVKM. Written as DNA, the CDR3 is TGTGCCAGCAGGCGAGGGCGGGGTTCCTACGAGCAGTACTTC. This gives the protein CASRRGRGSYEQYF.

V is TRBV4-1 and J is TRBJ2-5; no definite D call. CDR1 is MGHRA and CDR2 is YSYEKL in the germline V gene. This CDR3 has 12 amino acids. With 0 bases removed from V and 4 bases from J, the gap between germline ends came to 3 bases. CDR3: CASSQDRETQYF. The CDR3 coding sequence is TGCGCCAGCAGCCAAGATAGAGAGACCCAGTACTTC.

The chain is built from TRBV7-9 and TRBJ1-1; D not resolved. CDR1 and CDR2 from the germline V gene are SEHNR and FQNEAQ (reference sequence). V lost 1 base, J lost 6 bases, and 9 bases lay in between. This CDR3 is built from 13 residues. CDR3 DNA sequence: TGTGCCAGCAGCTTAGTCTCTTCCGCTGAAGCTTTCTTT. Its protein product is CASSLVSSAEAFF.

This chain connects TRBV28 to TRBJ1-5, with D perhaps matching TRBD1 (5 bases). Germline CDR1 and CDR2: MDHEN and SYDVKM. The CDR3 runs to 14 residues. The V end lost 3 bases, the J end lost 3 bases, and 9 bases lay between the germline ends. CDR3 loop: CASSFEGDNQPQHF. The CDR3 coding sequence is TGTGCCAGCAGTTTCGAAGGGGACAATCAGCCCCAGCATTTT.

This clonotype was counted a few times. The chain links TRBV12-3 or TRBV12-4 to TRBJ1-5; TRBD1 aligns across 7 bases. Germline trimming cut 3 bases from V and 10 bases from J; bases unmatched to any gene: 9. The length of the CDR3 is 14 residues. As DNA, the CDR3 is TGTGCCAGCAGTTTCGGACAGGCTGTTGAACCCCAGCATTTT. Translating it yields CASSFGQAVEPQHF.

The chain couples TRBV12-3 or TRBV12-4 to TRBJ1-6; TRBD1 aligns across 9 bases. The CDR3 loop spans 15 amino acids. V shed 2 bases and J 8 bases; nucleotides not matched to a gene: 4. Here the CDR3 reads CASSLRDRAYSPLHF. In DNA, the CDR3 is TGTGCCAGCAGTTTAAGGGACAGGGCTTATTCACCCCTCCACTTT.

This clonotype turned up a few times. This rearrangement joins TRBV29-1 to TRBJ1-2; TRBD1 is a possible D gene (5 bases). The CDR3 is made up of 11 amino acids. The germline V gene has CDR1 SQVTM and CDR2 ANQGSEA. The V end lost 7 bases, the J end lost 7 bases, and 13 bases lay between the germline ends. This CDR3 reads CSAPLGPGYTF. DNA for the CDR3: TGCAGCGCCCCTCTGGGGCCTGGCTACACCTTC.

To note about this clonotype: A read error may explain this, as a much larger clone is one base away. CDR3 nucleotides: TGTGCCGGCAAGGAGAGAACAGATACGCAGTATTTT. This translates into CAGKERTDTQYF. The rearrangement links TRBV6-5 to TRBJ2-3; no reliable D call. V lost 11 bases to trimming and J lost 3 bases, with 12 bases between them. The CDR3 sequence is 12 residues long. The germline V gene has CDR1 MNHEY and CDR2 SVGAGI.

This clonotype was counted ten times or more. The rearrangement links TRBV11-1 to TRBJ2-1; TRBD2 matches 13 bases. This CDR3 comprises 17 residues. CDR1 is SGHAT and CDR2 is FQDESV in the germline V gene (reference sequence). The junction had 6 bases not matched to a gene; V was cut back by 5 bases and J by 2 bases. CDR3 protein: CASSVILAGGPYNEQFF. The CDR3, as DNA: TGTGCCAGCAGCGTCATACTAGCGGGAGGGCCCTACAATGAGCAGTTCTTC.

This clonotype has ten or more counts. This chain links TRBV4-1 with TRBJ2-3; 10 bases line up with TRBD1. Germline V lookup: CDR1 MGHRA, CDR2 YSYEKL. The length of the CDR3 is 17 residues. Unmatched junction bases numbered 4, after V lost 1 base and J lost 0 bases. The CDR3 reads CASSQVRTGGSTDTQYF. As DNA, the CDR3 is TGCGCCAGCAGCCAAGTCAGGACAGGGGGGAGCACAGATACGCAGTATTTT.

Worth noting for this clonotype: With a much larger clone just one base away, this may be a read error. The genes are TRBV6-1 and TRBJ2-1; 8 nucleotides line up with TRBD1. In germline, CDR1 is MNHNS, CDR2 SASEGT. V was pared by 5 bases and J by 6 bases, with 12 bases of the junction left unmatched. This CDR3 has 16 residues. CDR3 nucleotides: TGTGCCAGCAGTTATCGCCGGGACAGGAGTGTCAATGAGCAGTTCTTC. Translating gives CASSYRRDRSVNEQFF.

The chain uses TRBV4-2 and TRBJ2-7; 13 positions match TRBD2. The CDR3 runs to 15 residues. Trimming removed 5 bases from V and 6 bases from J; junction bases left unmatched: 7. The germline V gene has CDR1 LGHNA and CDR2 YNFKEQ. CDR3 sequence (DNA): TGTGCCAGCAGCAAAACTAGCGGGAGGGCCCTCGAGCAGTACTTC. It specifies CASSKTSGRALEQYF.